Given below is one T cell receptor (beta chain) in context. Its antigen remains unidentified. The sample holds no much larger clone one base away, and base qualities are not on file. The immunoSEQ Assay, a bias-controlled multiplex PCR, was used to amplify TCRbeta CDR3 regions from genomic DNA. For the original study's pipeline: Nucleated cell counts per sample were estimated from amplification of reference gene primers within the assay. Sequence reads were collapsed and filtered to measure the absolute abundance of every unique TCRbeta CDR3 rearrangement. For each sample, productive Simpson clonality was calculated by taking the square root of Simpson's diversity index across productive rearrangements. TCRdb provides this immuneACCESS table in a form limited to in-frame rearrangements. Some clones are lacking; in checked studies, under half of them reflect an unresolved V gene, and why the rest are absent is not known. That table supplies the V and J calls and clone size; D and trimming were determined from the DNA. The sample profile shows around 74,000 clones; about 87% of them were found once. The ten top clones hold approximately 4.3% of the sample.

The record originates from a study of blood T cell repertoires in COVID-19 (dated by TCRdb to the early 2020s). A note on the overall study: The collaborator samples originated in the United States, Italy and Spain and spanned the acute and convalescent phases of COVID-19. The prospective study material was composed of cDNA or gDNA derived from T cells, B-cell-depleted T cells, or PBMCs. A freely available public database, intended as a resource for researchers studying the immune response to SARS-CoV-2, is where the repertoires were released. Samples came from the ongoing ImmuneRACE study (first 160 participants) plus 1,254 subjects from 6 global collaborators. Subjects who had been exposed to COVID-19, were actively infected with it, or had recovered from it provided the deeply sampled blood TCRbeta repertoires that made up the dataset. Where available, HLA class I and class II types were obtained from metadata supplied by the sample provider rather than from assay-based typing. A de-identified subject ID, COVID-19 status, age in years and sex were almost always included in the sample metadata.

Trimming leaves V shorter by 2 bases and J shorter by 1 base, with the junction holding 7 bases beyond the gene matches. CDR1 and CDR2 (MDHEN, SYDVKM) derive from the germline V gene. There are 16 amino acids in the CDR3, from cysteine to phenylalanine inclusive. Here the CDR3 DNA is all that survives: 48 bases in frame from base 1. Overall results and qualifications from the work: The quantity of clinical and demographic metadata differed by source and by participant and was supplied without curation.

Collaborating institutions collected whole blood in K2EDTA tubes following their own protocols. For TCRbeta analysis, collaborators shipped samples as frozen whole blood, isolated PBMCs, or DNA extracted from either of those sample types. Recombination connected TRBV28 to TRBJ2-5; the central 7 bases match TRBD2. Sequencing was performed on peripheral blood. This clonotype originated in a man aged 50-59 years with active COVID-19. At the DNA level, the sequence is TGTGCCAGCAGTTTACTTTCTAGCGGAGTCCAAGAGACCCAGTACTTC. It specifies CASSLLSSGVQETQYF.